This T cell receptor (beta chain) is from a study of blood T cell repertoires in COVID-19. Study details: From T cells, B-cell-depleted T cells, or PBMCs came the material, which was cDNA or gDNA.

Using immunoSEQ multiplex PCR, the repertoire was profiled, and TCRdb retains in-frame clones only, with some absent. This sample has approximately 500,000 clones; nearly 90% occur once, and the top ten carry roughly 0.84%. This sequence was found in a man aged 18-30 years with COVID-19, enrolled during active disease. The specimen sequenced was peripheral blood.

The CDR3 bases are TGTGCCAGCAGTTACAGGGACTACACCTTC. Amino acid sequence: CASSYRDYTF. The rearrangement links TRBV12-3 or TRBV12-4 to TRBJ1-2, with a tentative D call TRBD1 (6 bases). This CDR3 is 10 amino acids long. V was cut by 4 bases and J by 10 bases, with 7 bases left in between.